Following are 28 T cell receptor beta chains from one sample sequenced in a study of blood T cells in healthy people across ages. Combining a sample-barcoded 5' primer with a J-beta primer mix, a second PCR ran for about 7 to 11 cycles. TCRdb re-called the 5' RACE reads through MiXCR, storing one row per CDR3 protein. The sample yields 800,000 or so distinct CDR3 sequences, about 59% seen once. Sequenced: blood. The source is a man aged 25-45 years in good health.

The chain joins TRBV6-1 to TRBJ1-2; TRBD1 might be the D (6 bases). V shed 5 bases and J shed 4 bases, with 17 bases lying between them. The CDR3 has 15 amino acids. The germline gives CDR1 MNHNS, CDR2 SASEGT. Here the CDR3 reads CASSSNDRSFYGYTF. The DNA of the CDR3 is TGTGCCAGCAGTTCTAATGACAGGAGCTTCTATGGCTACACCTTC.

This clonotype was picked up a small number of times. The chain is built from TRBV5-6 and TRBJ2-5, with D perhaps matching TRBD1 (6 bases). The CDR3 length is 15 residues. Germline CDR1 is SGHDT and CDR2 is YYEEEE. V lost 4 bases and J 3 bases, leaving 16 bases between the germline ends. The CDR3: CASSSPLQGKETQYF. In DNA form, the CDR3 reads TGTGCCAGCAGCAGCCCATTACAGGGAAAAGAGACCCAGTACTTC.

This sequence joins TRBV28 and TRBJ2-3; TRBD2 is a possible D gene (6 bases). The ends were cut back, 2 bases at V and 2 bases at J, with 11 bases in the middle. This CDR3 is built from 15 residues. Germline lookup yields CDR1 MDHEN and CDR2 SYDVKM. In DNA form, the CDR3 reads TGTGCCAGCAGTTTAACGGACTACCTCACAGATACGCAGTATTTT. Its protein is CASSLTDYLTDTQYF. Filled out from reference TRBV28 and TRBJ2-3, the complete variable domain reads DVKVTQSSRYLVKRTGEKVFLECVQDMDHENMFWYRQDPGLGLRLIYFSYDVKMKEKGDIPEGYSVSREKKERFSLILESASTNQTSMYLCASSLTDYLTDTQYFGPGTRLTVL.

This clonotype was counted between two and nine times. The V call is TRBV9, the J call TRBJ1-1; D is ambiguous. CDR1 is SGDLS and CDR2 is YYNGEE in the germline V gene. Trimming shortened V by 0 bases and J by 4 bases, and 7 bases separated the two germline ends. This CDR3 comprises 13 residues. CDR3 amino acids: CASSVASGTEAFF. Written as DNA, the CDR3 is TGTGCCAGCAGCGTAGCTAGTGGCACTGAAGCTTTCTTT.

The rearrangement links TRBV6-2 or TRBV6-3 to TRBJ2-3; D is undetermined. V was pared by 5 bases and J by 5 bases, with 8 bases between. The CDR3 consists of 12 residues. Per the germline V gene, CDR1 is MNHEY and CDR2 is SVGEGT. CDR3 coding DNA: TGTGCCAGCAGTCAAACAAAAGATACGCAGTATTTT. Protein product: CASSQTKDTQYF.

CDR3 bases: TGTGCCAGCAGTTTATCACGTTGGCACTACGAGCAGTACTTC. Encoded protein: CASSLSRWHYEQYF. The chain combines TRBV27 with TRBJ2-7, with no clear D. The CDR3 totals 14 residues. The V end lost 0 bases, the J end lost 3 bases, and 9 bases lay between the germline ends. Germline V CDR1 and CDR2: MNHEY, SMNVEV (reference sequence).

The rearrangement links TRBV6-1 to TRBJ2-4, with a weak D call TRBD2 (5 bases). With the DNA end fitting TRBJ2-7 better, the J assignment may be wrong. The CDR3 covers 12 residues. CDR1 is MNHNS, CDR2 SASEGT, per germline. The CDR3 bases are TGTGCCAGCAGGGAGGACCCCTACGAGCAGTACTTC. Amino acids: CASREDPYEQYF.

The V call is TRBV5-1, the J call TRBJ2-1, with D unresolved. Germline-derived CDR1 and CDR2 are SGHRS and YFSETQ. V was shortened by 4 bases and J by 5 bases, with 10 bases between the two germline ends. The CDR3 spans 13 residues. In DNA, the CDR3 is TGCGCCAGCAGCGTATCCCACGACAATGAGCAGTTCTTC. Protein: CASSVSHDNEQFF. The whole variable domain, remainder taken from reference TRBV5-1 and TRBJ2-1, is KAGVTQTPRYLIKTRGQQVTLSCSPISGHRSVSWYQQTPGQGLQFLFEYFSETQRNKGNFPGRFSGRQFSNSRSEMNVSTLELGDSALYLCASSVSHDNEQFFGPGTRLTVL.

The chain couples TRBV7-9 to TRBJ2-3; the D call may be TRBD1 or TRBD2 (5 bases each). This CDR3 spans 16 amino acids. The germline V gene has CDR1 SEHNR and CDR2 FQNEAQ (reference sequence). The V and J ends lost 5 bases and 4 bases respectively, with 19 bases between them. The CDR3 DNA reads TGTGCCAGCAGCCCCCGGGACCAGGAGCCTGCAGATACGCAGTATTTT. It encodes CASSPRDQEPADTQYF.

The chain uses TRBV6-2 or TRBV6-3 and TRBJ2-4; D unclear. TRBJ2-7 matches the DNA end more closely, so the J call is doubtful. The CDR3 consists of 15 residues. CDR1 is MNHEY, CDR2 SVGEGT, per germline. CDR3 DNA sequence: TGTGCCAGCAGTTACCCTATACTACAGACTTACGAGCAGTACTTC. Protein: CASSYPILQTYEQYF.

The V call is TRBV29-1, the J call TRBJ2-5; 7 positions agree with TRBD1. The CDR3 is 13 residues long. Trimming removed 5 bases from V and 1 base from J; junction bases left unmatched: 4. From germline, CDR1 is SQVTM and CDR2 ANQGSEA. The CDR3 loop is CSVKGAVQETQYF. CDR3 bases: TGCAGCGTTAAGGGGGCGGTCCAAGAGACCCAGTACTTC.

This clonotype occurred a few times. This chain links TRBV7-3 with TRBJ2-1; the match to TRBD2 covers 15 bases. The J call is in doubt because the DNA end fits TRBJ2-7 better. The CDR3 runs to 17 residues. Germline V gene data show CDR1 as SGHTA and CDR2 as FQGTGA. The CDR3 sequence: CASSPGLAGGSYNEQYF. In nucleotides, the CDR3 is TGTGCCAGCAGCCCCGGACTAGCGGGGGGGAGTTACAATGAGCAGTACTTC.

The V and J genes are TRBV2 and TRBJ2-1; 9 bases align to TRBD1. Germline V gene sequence: CDR1 SNHLY, CDR2 FYNNEI. With V trimmed by 7 bases and J by 5 bases, 6 bases remained unmatched. There are 14 residues in the CDR3. CDR3 protein: CASIDRDRDNEQFF. The CDR3 bases are TGTGCCAGCATCGACCGGGACAGGGACAATGAGCAGTTCTTC.

V usage is TRBV9 and J usage is TRBJ2-7, with TRBD2 matching 13 bases. CDR1 is SGDLS and CDR2 is YYNGEE in the germline V gene. The CDR3 has 15 amino acids. The junction had 4 bases not matched to a gene; V was cut back by 4 bases and J by 3 bases. The chain's CDR3 is CASSLGTSGVYEQYF. In DNA form, the CDR3 reads TGTGCCAGCAGCTTAGGGACTAGCGGGGTCTACGAGCAGTACTTC.

V is TRBV29-1 and J is TRBJ2-5; TRBD2 agrees at 8 bases. CDR1 SQVTM and CDR2 ANQGSEA come from the germline V gene. V shed 7 bases, J shed 10 bases, and the junction held 29 bases outside the gene matches. The CDR3 sequence is 18 residues long. The CDR3 loop reads CSATQALAGALGKGSQYF. The CDR3 DNA reads as TGCAGCGCCACCCAGGCCCTAGCGGGCGCCCTGGGGAAGGGGAGCCAGTACTTC.

The chain combines TRBV2 with TRBJ2-4; D might be TRBD1 (6 bases). The CDR3 has 15 residues. Trimming stripped 0 bases from V and 8 bases from J, with 14 bases between. CDR1 is SNHLY, CDR2 FYNNEI, per germline. The chain's CDR3 is CASSEAFTGKDIQYF. The CDR3 region has the DNA TGTGCCAGCAGTGAAGCTTTCACAGGGAAGGACATTCAGTACTTC. Based on the CDR3 plus reference TRBV2 and TRBJ2-4, the full variable domain is EPEVTQTPSHQVTQMGQEVILRCVPISNHLYFYWYRQILGQKVEFLVSFYNNEISEKSEIFDDQFSVERPDGSNFTLKIRSTKLEDSAMYFCASSEAFTGKDIQYFGAGTRLSVL.

This clonotype was found a few times. V gene TRBV11-2 combines with J gene TRBJ2-3; 9 nucleotides align to TRBD1. The CDR3 has 17 amino acids. Germline trimming cut 4 bases from V and 4 bases from J; bases unmatched to any gene: 12. Germline loops: CDR1 SGHAT, CDR2 FQNNGV. CDR3 sequence (DNA): TGTGCCAGCAGCTCCCTAGGGGACAGGGTCGTTTCAGATACGCAGTATTTT. This sequence encodes CASSSLGDRVVSDTQYF. Together with reference TRBV11-2 and TRBJ2-3, the CDR3 gives the full variable domain: EAGVAQSPRYKIIEKRQSVAFWCNPISGHATLYWYQQILGQGPKLLIQFQNNGVVDDSQLPKDRFSAERLKGVDSTLKIQPAKLEDSAVYLCASSSLGDRVVSDTQYFGPGTRLTVL.

This sequence joins TRBV6-2 or TRBV6-3 and TRBJ2-5; the match to TRBD2 covers 10 bases. Germline loops: CDR1 MNHEY, CDR2 SVGEGT. The CDR3 is 14 amino acids. V was clipped by 4 bases and J by 9 bases; unmatched bases: 8. CDR3 coding DNA: TGTGCCAGCAGTTTGGGACTAGCGACTGAGGCCCAGTACTTC. Translated: CASSLGLATEAQYF.

The chain uses TRBV20-1 and TRBJ2-7; D may be TRBD2 (5 bases). The CDR3 extends over 14 amino acids. Trimming removed 6 bases from V and 0 bases from J, with 15 bases in between. The germline CDR1 and CDR2 sequences are DFQATT and SNEGSKA (reference sequence). CDR3 coding DNA: TGCAGTGCCCCTGTGCGGAGGAGCTCCTACGAGCAGTACTTC. This sequence encodes CSAPVRRSSYEQYF.

The chain carries TRBV12-3 or TRBV12-4 and TRBJ2-5; D gene unclear. The CDR3 runs to 13 residues. Trimming cost V 5 bases and J 1 base, with 8 bases left between them. The CDR3 loop reads CASSLLPQETQYF. The CDR3 DNA follows: TGTGCCAGCAGTCTATTACCCCAAGAGACCCAGTACTTC.

This clonotype was detected only once. V usage is TRBV5-6 and J usage is TRBJ2-7; either TRBD1 or TRBD2 may fit D (6 bases each). CDR1 SGHDT and CDR2 YYEEEE come from the germline V gene. There are 14 residues in the CDR3. V dropped 4 bases and J dropped 4 bases, with 15 bases sitting between them. This CDR3 is CASSEDGGRYEQYF. CDR3 nucleotides: TGTGCCAGCAGCGAAGACGGGGGCAGGTACGAGCAGTACTTC.

The V gene is TRBV15, the J gene TRBJ1-6, with a possible D match to TRBD1 (5 bases). Germline-derived CDR1 and CDR2 are LNHNV and YYDKDF (reference sequence). The CDR3 runs to 14 residues. V lost 5 bases and J lost 8, with 13 bases in between. Written as DNA, the CDR3 is TGTGCCACCAGCGGGAGGGACGTCTATTCACCCCTCCACTTT. It codes for CATSGRDVYSPLHF.

The rearrangement uses TRBV5-1 and TRBJ2-7; no clear D gene. V lost 0 bases to trimming and J lost 0 bases, with 7 bases between them. This CDR3 is 14 amino acids long. Germline lookup yields CDR1 SGHRS and CDR2 YFSETQ. The CDR3: CASSLGVYSYEQYF. The CDR3 DNA reads TGCGCCAGCAGCTTGGGGGTCTACTCCTACGAGCAGTACTTC.

The chain couples TRBV6-6 to TRBJ2-1; tentative D call: TRBD2 (5 bases). Germline V gene lookup returns CDR1 MNHNY and CDR2 SVGAGI (reference sequence). The CDR3 spans 15 residues. V lost 6 bases to trimming and J lost 6 bases, with 18 bases between them. CDR3: CASSGRGYGINEQFF. CDR3 nucleotide sequence: TGTGCCAGCAGCGGTCGAGGGTATGGGATCAATGAGCAGTTCTTC.

This clonotype was counted between two and nine times. The gene calls are TRBV7-2 and TRBJ2-1; D not resolved. V lost 4 bases and J 9 bases, leaving 10 bases between the germline ends. Looked up from germline, CDR1 is SGHTA and CDR2 is FQGNSA. The CDR3 is 12 amino acids. CDR3 amino acids: CASSSWLGEQFF. CDR3 DNA: TGTGCCAGCAGCTCGTGGTTAGGTGAGCAGTTCTTC.

The table lists this clonotype with a few counts. V is TRBV6-1 and J is TRBJ1-2, with D hard to call. Trimming stripped 1 base from V and 4 bases from J, with 10 bases between. From germline, CDR1 is MNHNS and CDR2 SASEGT. The CDR3 spans 14 residues. The CDR3 DNA reads as TGTGCCAGCAGTGAAGTATGGACTGGCTATGGCTACACCTTC. Its translation: CASSEVWTGYGYTF.

The gene calls are TRBV27 and TRBJ2-2, with unresolved D. CDR3 size: 13 residues. The V end was cut by 6 bases, the J end by 7 bases, with 12 bases between. Germline assignment: CDR1 MNHEY and CDR2 SMNVEV (reference sequence). The CDR3 nucleotides are TGTGCCAGCAGCTCATTGTGGGACGGGGAGCTGTTTTTT. This sequence encodes CASSSLWDGELFF.

J is TRBJ1-1 and V is TRBV20-1; TRBD1 agrees at 8 bases. The CDR3 consists of 15 residues. V lost 3 bases, J lost 1 base, and 7 bases stayed unmatched. The germline CDR1 and CDR2 sequences are DFQATT and SNEGSKA (reference sequence). The CDR3 spells CSASSDREENTEAFF. The CDR3 DNA is TGCAGTGCTAGTTCGGACAGGGAGGAGAACACTGAAGCTTTCTTT.